A single sample is the source of the 25 T cell receptor beta chains below, sequenced in a study of identical twins. One entry per CDR3 protein results from TCRdb running MiXCR on the 5' RACE reads. Here the sample spans about 520,000 distinct CDR3 sequences, about 20% being singletons. Another study also made use of these data, one on T cells expressing NK-cell markers.

Material for sequencing was CD4+ T cells sorted from blood. The receptor set was obtained from a woman aged 18-29 years in good health.

The CDR3 DNA reads TGTGCCAGCAGTTACGCCAGCCTCGGGAGCTCCTATAATTCACCCCTCCACTTT. Translated: CASSYASLGSSYNSPLHF. This sequence joins TRBV6-5 and TRBJ1-6; D is unclear. CDR1 MNHEY and CDR2 SVGAGI come from the germline V gene. The CDR3 loop spans 18 amino acids. V was clipped by 2 bases and J by 0 bases, with 14 bases between them.

This clonotype was picked up a small number of times. V gene TRBV5-1 combines with J gene TRBJ2-7, with D maybe TRBD1 (6 bases). CDR1 and CDR2 (germline): SGHRS, YFSETQ. The CDR3 loop spans 14 amino acids. Between the trimmed V and J ends, which lost 0 bases and 5 bases, there was a span of 12 bases. Written as DNA, the CDR3 is TGCGCCAGCAGCTTGGCCGTCAGGGGAGACGAGCAGTACTTC. This translates into CASSLAVRGDEQYF.

The genes are TRBV6-1 and TRBJ2-7; D gene uncertain. The germline V gene encodes CDR1 MNHNS and CDR2 SASEGT. CDR3 size: 14 residues. Trimming removed 7 bases at V and 5 bases at J, with 18 bases between. The CDR3 DNA reads as TGTGCCAGCACCGCGGAATTGAGACCTAACGAGCAGTACTTC. Translated: CASTAELRPNEQYF.

There are a few counts of this clonotype. The rearrangement joins TRBV20-1 to TRBJ2-3, with 10 bases that match TRBD2. CDR3 length: 15 amino acids. V gave up 3 bases and J gave up 8 bases; unmatched junction bases: 11. Germline V CDR1 and CDR2: DFQATT, SNEGSKA (reference sequence). CDR3 sequence reads: CSASSLAGAGVTQYF. CDR3 bases: TGCAGTGCTAGTTCCCTAGCGGGAGCGGGTGTTACGCAGTATTTT.

This chain joins TRBV5-6 and TRBJ2-2, with D possibly called TRBD1 or TRBD2 (6 bases each). V was shortened by 3 bases and J by 7 bases, with 16 bases between the two germline ends. Germline V lookup: CDR1 SGHDT, CDR2 YYEEEE. The CDR3 loop spans 15 amino acids. CDR3 amino acids: CASSSEPGANGELFF. The CDR3, as DNA: TGTGCCAGCAGCTCTGAGCCGGGGGCTAACGGGGAGCTGTTTTTT.

This CDR3 reads CASRGQGGNYGYTF. CDR3 in DNA: TGTGCCAGCAGGGGACAAGGGGGCAACTATGGCTACACCTTC. The chain joins TRBV6-1 to TRBJ1-2; 7 nucleotides align to TRBD1. Germline-derived CDR1 and CDR2 are MNHNS and SASEGT. Trimming took 6 bases from V and 2 from J; bases not matched to a gene: 6. The CDR3 is made up of 14 amino acids.

The rearrangement links TRBV5-5 to TRBJ2-5, with D uncertain. Trimming shortened V by 1 base and J by 2 bases, and 9 bases separated the two germline ends. Germline CDR1 reads SGHKS; CDR2 reads YYEKEE (reference sequence). There are 14 residues in the CDR3. The CDR3 is CASSLFGLQETQYF. The CDR3 region has the DNA TGTGCCAGCAGCTTGTTTGGTTTGCAAGAGACCCAGTACTTC.

V gene TRBV3-1 combines with J gene TRBJ2-2; D is undetermined. V was shortened by 3 bases and J by 5 bases, with 13 bases between the two germline ends. The germline V gene encodes CDR1 LGHDT and CDR2 YNNKEL (reference sequence). This CDR3 has 15 amino acids. CDR3 coding DNA: TGTGCCAGCAGCCACTTATATCCCTCGACCGGGGAGCTGTTTTTT. It codes for CASSHLYPSTGELFF.

This clonotype was found a few times. The gene calls are TRBV4-2 and TRBJ2-7, with 11 bases matching TRBD2. The ends lost 4 bases at V and 2 bases at J; junction bases unmatched: 25. The CDR3 consists of 22 residues. Per the germline V gene, CDR1 is LGHNA and CDR2 is YNFKEQ. CDR3 DNA: TGTGCCAGCAGCCGACTGGGTGACAGGCCTACTAGCGGGAGTCAGACTCCCTACGAGCAGTACTTC. Amino acid sequence: CASSRLGDRPTSGSQTPYEQYF.

This chain uses TRBV6-1 with TRBJ1-2, with D perhaps matching TRBD1 (5 bases). Germline assignment: CDR1 MNHNS and CDR2 SASEGT. V was clipped by 4 bases and J by 7 bases, with 13 bases between them. The CDR3 spans 13 residues. The CDR3 here is CASSARVLGGYTF. The CDR3 coding sequence is TGTGCCAGCAGTGCCAGGGTTTTGGGTGGCTACACCTTC.

The chain has TRBV7-2 and TRBJ1-6, with D maybe TRBD1 (6 bases). Trimming removed 5 bases from V and 8 bases from J, with 16 bases in between. This CDR3 region has 15 residues. Germline loops: CDR1 SGHTA, CDR2 FQGNSA. The CDR3 region is CASSPSTGADSPLHF. The DNA of the CDR3 is TGTGCCAGCAGCCCTTCGACGGGGGCTGATTCACCCCTCCACTTT.

This clonotype was recorded a few times. The chain couples TRBV12-3 or TRBV12-4 to TRBJ1-2; 9 nucleotides agree with TRBD1. V was pared by 7 bases and J by 8 bases, with 8 bases of the junction left unmatched. The length of the CDR3 is 13 residues. The CDR3 reads CASKRTGVRGYTF. CDR3 DNA sequence: TGTGCCAGCAAGAGGACAGGGGTTCGCGGCTACACCTTC.

This clonotype was seen a handful of times. The chain recombines TRBV18 with TRBJ1-5, with 10 bases identical to TRBD1. From germline, CDR1 is KGHSH and CDR2 LQKENI. J gave up 1 base and V 6 bases, and 0 bases lay outside the gene matches. CDR3 length: 14 residues. CDR3 sequence: CASSGQGSNQPQHF. In DNA, the CDR3 is TGTGCCAGCTCGGGACAGGGGAGCAATCAGCCCCAGCATTTT.

This clonotype was observed a few times. The rearrangement joins TRBV9 to TRBJ2-3; 9 positions match TRBD2. The V gene's germline CDR1 is SGDLS and CDR2 YYNGEE. This CDR3 has 16 residues. V shed 1 base, J shed 5 bases, and the junction held 8 bases outside the gene matches. As DNA, the CDR3 is TGTGCCAGCAGCGTATCGACTAGCGGTGCAGGAGATACGCAGTATTTT. Encoded protein: CASSVSTSGAGDTQYF.

CDR3 DNA sequence: TGTGCCAGCAGCGATGACAGGGACACCGGGGAGCTGTTTTTT. This codes for CASSDDRDTGELFF. The V gene is TRBV11-1, the J gene TRBJ2-2; 7 bases match TRBD1. V gave up 5 bases and J gave up 3 bases; unmatched junction bases: 3. This CDR3 is 14 amino acids long. The germline V gene has CDR1 SGHAT and CDR2 FQDESV (reference sequence). Full variable domain (remainder filled in from reference TRBV11-1 and TRBJ2-2): EAEVAQSPRYKITEKSQAVAFWCDPISGHATLYWYRQILGQGPELLVQFQDESVVDDSQLPKDRFSAERLKGVDSTLKIQPAELGDSAMYLCASSDDRDTGELFFGEGSRLTVL.

CDR3 coding DNA: TGTGCCAGCAGCTTGGGCAGGGTTGGTGGAAACACCATATATTTT. The encoded protein is CASSLGRVGGNTIYF. The rearrangement uses TRBV5-8 and TRBJ1-3, with a weak D call TRBD1 (5 bases). The CDR3 has 15 amino acids. Deletions cut 0 bases from V and 3 bases from J, with 10 bases between. CDR1 and CDR2 (germline): SGHTS, YDEGEE. Filled out from reference TRBV5-8 and TRBJ1-3, the complete variable domain reads EAGVTQSPTHLIKTRGQQATLRCSPISGHTSVYWYQQALGLGLQFLLWYDEGEERNRGNFPPRFSGRQFPNYSSELNVNALELEDSALYLCASSLGRVGGNTIYFGEGSWLTVV.

There are many counts of this clonotype. The V gene is TRBV12-3 or TRBV12-4, the J gene TRBJ1-1; D ambiguous. Trimming took off 10 bases at V and 10 bases at J, with 25 bases between the two ends. The CDR3 is 14 amino acids. In nucleotides, the CDR3 is TGTGCCACCGGATCATGGGATGTTTGGGAGAGAGCTTTCTTT. Translated, it gives CATGSWDVWERAFF.

The V call is TRBV5-1, the J call TRBJ2-1; possible D gene TRBD1, 6 bases. Germline CDR1 is SGHRS and CDR2 is YFSETQ. The germline V and J ends were trimmed by 0 bases and 8 bases, with 15 bases remaining between them. CDR3 length: 15 amino acids. CDR3 coding DNA: TGCGCCAGCAGCTTGGACAGGGATTTGATCGATGAGCAGTTCTTC. Its translation: CASSLDRDLIDEQFF.

This clonotype was seen at least ten times. The J gene is TRBJ1-3, the V gene TRBV12-3 or TRBV12-4; D call uncertain. This CDR3 has 14 residues. Trimming removed 3 bases from V and 1 base from J, with 7 bases in between. The CDR3 bases are TGTGCCAGCAGTTTGAGCACGTCTGGAAACACCATATATTTT. Protein: CASSLSTSGNTIYF.

This chain uses TRBV4-2 with TRBJ2-1; no reliable D call. The CDR3 spans 16 residues. The germline V and J ends were trimmed by 0 bases and 8 bases, with 17 bases remaining between them. Germline values: CDR1 LGHNA, CDR2 YNFKEQ. Written as DNA, the CDR3 is TGTGCCAGCAGCCAAGATAGGCGGCGGTACCCTGATGAGCAGTTCTTC. It encodes CASSQDRRRYPDEQFF.

J is TRBJ1-2 and V is TRBV3-1; possibly TRBD1 for D (5 bases). The CDR3 covers 13 residues. V was trimmed by 8 bases and J by 4 bases, leaving 14 bases between them. Germline CDR1 reads LGHDT; CDR2 reads YNNKEL (reference sequence). The CDR3 DNA reads as TGTGCCAGCTCCGGGCAGGGAACCTATGGCTACACCTTC. Protein: CASSGQGTYGYTF.

This clonotype was observed a handful of times. The chain links TRBV20-1 to TRBJ2-1; 9 bases agree with TRBD1. The trim removed 3 bases at V and 7 bases at J, leaving 10 bases unmatched. The CDR3 has 15 amino acids. CDR1 DFQATT and CDR2 SNEGSKA come from the germline V gene (reference sequence). In DNA, the CDR3 is TGCAGTGCTAGCTCCCCGGGACAGGGACAGAATGAGCAGTTCTTC. Translation gives CSASSPGQGQNEQFF.

V is TRBV12-3 or TRBV12-4 and J is TRBJ2-7, with D uncertain. The CDR3 loop spans 12 amino acids. With 6 bases removed from V and 3 bases from J, the gap between germline ends came to 9 bases. The CDR3 region has the DNA TGTGCCAGCAGGAAGCAAGGCTACGAGCAGTACTTC. It codes for CASRKQGYEQYF.

Ten or more counts support this clonotype. CDR3 protein: CASSLEVNTEAFF. CDR3 bases: TGCGCCAGCAGCTTGGAGGTGAACACTGAAGCTTTCTTT. This sequence joins TRBV5-1 and TRBJ1-1, with D uncertain. V was clipped by 0 bases and J by 0 bases, with 3 bases between them. This CDR3 is built from 13 residues. Germline loops: CDR1 SGHRS, CDR2 YFSETQ.

This clonotype has only a few counts. The chain employs TRBV12-5 and TRBJ1-1; 7 nucleotides match TRBD1. V trimming: 3 bases; J trimming: 0 bases; junction bases outside the gene matches: 22. Per germline, CDR1 LGHNT and CDR2 FRNRAP. The CDR3 loop spans 21 amino acids. In DNA form, the CDR3 reads TGTGCTAGTGGTTTCTTCAGTCCGTTGACAGGGATACGGCGAATGAACACTGAAGCTTTCTTT. Amino acid sequence: CASGFFSPLTGIRRMNTEAFF.